A selection of T cell receptor beta chains follows, all from one sample in a study of Graves' ophthalmopathy and Graves' hyperthyroidism. TCRdb reprocessed the multiplex PCR reads via MiXCR and lists one record per CDR3 protein. The profile covers approximately 640,000 distinct CDR3 sequences, with about 40% appearing a single time and more than 2.5% taken by the ten largest. The sequencing sample was made of peripheral blood. These receptors were collected from an adult man with Graves' ophthalmopathy. Each CDR3 is given with its conserved first and last residue. D genes are given only for firm matches. The size entry is marked missing in some rows and otherwise reads once, few, many or a size class.

d_call clone_size j_call v_call cdr3_nt cdr3_aa
- few TRBJ2-5 TRBV5-1 TGCGCCAGCAGCTTGGCAGGGACGGCGGAGGAGACCCAGTACTTC CASSLAGTAEETQYF
- many TRBJ1-2 TRBV4-1 TGCGCCAGCAGCGTAGTAGGAATTCTCTATGGCTACACCTTC CASSVVGILYGYTF
- many TRBJ2-6 TRBV15 TGTGCCACCAGCAGTGCTAGCTCTGGGGCCAACGTCCTGACTTTC CATSSASSGANVLTF
- once TRBJ2-7 TRBV7-9 TGTGCCAGCAGCCATCCCAGGGCGAATGAGCAGTACTTC CASSHPRANEQYF
- once TRBJ2-5 TRBV29-1 TGCAGCGTTGATGAGGGGGCTAGCGGCCAAGAGACCCAGTACTTC CSVDEGASGQETQYF
- many TRBJ2-6 TRBV5-8 TGTGCCAGCAGCTCCAGCGCTGGGGCCAACGTCCTGACTTTC CASSSSAGANVLTF
- few TRBJ1-1 TRBV7-9 TGTGCCAGCAGCTCCCGGGGGGAGTCCACTGAAGCTTTCTTT CASSSRGESTEAFF
- many TRBJ1-2 TRBV5-6 TGTGCCAGCAGCTTGTTCCAGGCTTATGGCTACACCTTC CASSLFQAYGYTF
- many TRBJ1-5 TRBV15 TGTGCCACCAGCAGGGAGGAGGGCCGGAATCAGCCCCAGCATTTT CATSREEGRNQPQHF
TRBD1 - TRBJ1-2 TRBV10-3 TGTGCCATCAGTGGAGGGACAGGGGACTATGGCTACACCTTC CAISGGTGDYGYTF
- many TRBJ1-1 TRBV15 TGTGCCACCAGCAGACCCTTAGGGGCCTACACTGAAGCTTTCTTT CATSRPLGAYTEAFF
- many TRBJ1-3 TRBV20-1 TGCAGTGCTAGAGGACGCGGGACCCACTCTGGAAACACCATATATTTT CSARGRGTHSGNTIYF
- many TRBJ1-1 TRBV24-1 TGTGCCACCAGTGACACAGGAGTCCGGACTGAAGCTTTCTTT CATSDTGVRTEAFF
- few TRBJ1-6 TRBV20-1 TGCAGTGCTAGAGTGATTAGCTCCTATAATTCACCCCTCCACTTT CSARVISSYNSPLHF
TRBD1 many TRBJ1-6 TRBV9 TGTGCCAGCAGCGTAGCCCAGGGGGGATCACCCCTCCACTTT CASSVAQGGSPLHF
TRBD1 - TRBJ2-6 TRBV29-1 TGCAGCGTGATTCCGGGACAGGGGGCTGCTGGGGCCAACGTCCTGACTTTC CSVIPGQGAAGANVLTF
- many TRBJ1-5 TRBV2 TGTGCCAGCAACCTTGGGGCAGCTAGCAATCAGCCCCAGCATTTT CASNLGAASNQPQHF
TRBD1 many TRBJ1-2 TRBV29-1 TGCAGCGTTGCCCGGACAGGGTTTGGCTACACCTTC CSVARTGFGYTF
- few TRBJ2-7 TRBV4-3 TGCGCCAGCAGCCAAGATCGAGACAGCACCTACGAGCAGTACTTC CASSQDRDSTYEQYF
- - TRBJ1-1 TRBV6-5 TGTGCCAGCAGACGGAGGGGTGGTGAAGCTTTCTTT CASRRRGGEAFF
- - TRBJ1-6 TRBV7-9 TGTGCCAGCAGTTTAATGTACTCAGGCTCACCCCTCCACTTT CASSLMYSGSPLHF
TRBD2 - TRBJ2-3 TRBV2 TGTGCCAGCAGTGAATTCATAGCGGGGAAAGTAGATACGCAGTATTTT CASSEFIAGKVDTQYF
- many TRBJ2-7 TRBV9 TGTGCCAGCAGCGTAAGTAGGGTAGCGGAGAAATACGAGCAGTACTTC CASSVSRVAEKYEQYF
- few TRBJ2-1 TRBV29-1 TGCAGCGTTGAAAGGGGGAATGAGCAGTTCTTC CSVERGNEQFF
- few TRBJ2-7 TRBV9 TGTGCCAGCAGCACTTCTGGGACACTGATTCCCTACGAGCAGTACTTC CASSTSGTLIPYEQYF
TRBD2 once TRBJ2-1 TRBV7-9 TGTGCCAGCAGCCTGACTAGCGGGATATACAATGAGCAGTTCTTC CASSLTSGIYNEQFF
- many TRBJ1-4 TRBV29-1 TGCAGCGCCACCGACAGCGACGGTGAAAAACTGTTTTTT CSATDSDGEKLFF
- - TRBJ2-7 TRBV5-1 TGCGCCAGCAGCTGGAGTGGGGTCAGGTCGATCTACGAGCAGTACTTC CASSWSGVRSIYEQYF
TRBD1 few TRBJ1-5 TRBV20-1 TGCAGTGCTAGAGAGACAGGGGGCGGACCCCATCAGCCCCAGCATTTT CSARETGGGPHQPQHF
- - TRBJ1-2 TRBV14 TGTGCCAGCAGCCATAGGACCTACGGAGGAGAAAAATTAGGCTACACCTTC CASSHRTYGGEKLGYTF
- many TRBJ1-2 TRBV9 TGTGCCAGCAGCGTAGCGACAGAGAGCTATGGCTACACCTTC CASSVATESYGYTF
- many TRBJ1-1 TRBV7-9 TGTGCCAGCAGCTTAGGATCGCTCCCTGAAGCTTTCTTT CASSLGSLPEAFF
TRBD2 - TRBJ2-7 TRBV13 TGTGCCAGCAGCGAAGGGGTCCGGGACTACTTATCCCGAACTCGGTACTTC CASSEGVRDYLSRTRYF
- few TRBJ2-5 TRBV12-3/TRBV12-4 TGTGCCAGCAGTTCCACCTCAAGGACCCAGTACTTC CASSSTSRTQYF
TRBD2 - TRBJ2-7 TRBV13 TGTGCCAGCAGCTTGGCCCCAGCGGGAGTGTCCTACGAGCAGTACTTC CASSLAPAGVSYEQYF
- - TRBJ2-7 TRBV6-5 TGTGCCAGCAGCTGGTGGGATACCTACGAGCAGTACTTC CASSWWDTYEQYF
- - TRBJ2-7 TRBV7-9 TGTGCCAGCAGCCACGGGTCAGGGGACTTCTACGAGCAGTACTTC CASSHGSGDFYEQYF
TRBD1 many TRBJ2-7 TRBV29-1 TGCAGCGTTGAGAACGGACAGGGAAGCGAGCAGTACTTC CSVENGQGSEQYF
- few TRBJ2-7 TRBV6-6 TGTGCCAGCAGGTCAGTGGGATCGCGCGAGCAGTACTTC CASRSVGSREQYF
- - TRBJ2-2 TRBV6-5 TGTGCCAGCAGTTGGGGTAGCGGTAACACCGGGGAGCTGTTTTTT CASSWGSGNTGELFF
TRBD1 many TRBJ1-1 TRBV6-1 TGTGCCAGCAGGTTACAGGGGGGTGACACTGAAGCTTTCTTT CASRLQGGDTEAFF
- - TRBJ1-1 TRBV25-1 TGTGCCAGGCAGCTGAACACTGAAGCTTTCTTT CARQLNTEAFF
- many TRBJ1-5 TRBV19 TGTGCCAGTAGAGGGGGGGTGGAACAGCCCCAGCATTTT CASRGGVEQPQHF
- - TRBJ2-1 TRBV5-1 TGCGCCAGCAGCTTGGACGGTGAGCAGTTCTTC CASSLDGEQFF
- - TRBJ1-2 TRBV25-1 TGTGCCAGCAGTGAATCGGTGAAACAGGCGGAGGCCTATGGCTACACCTTC CASSESVKQAEAYGYTF
- few TRBJ2-5 TRBV7-9 TGTGCCAGCAGCCGGACCCAGTACTTC CASSRTQYF
- many TRBJ1-5 TRBV24-1 TGTGCCACCAGTGATGGCGGGCGGCCCCAGCATTTT CATSDGGRPQHF
- many TRBJ2-7 TRBV10-2 TGCGCCAGCCGTGGAGTGAACCACGAGCAGTACTTC CASRGVNHEQYF
- few TRBJ2-7 TRBV19 TGTGCCAGTAGTATTCAGCAGGGCTCCTACGAGCAGTACTTC CASSIQQGSYEQYF
- many TRBJ1-1 TRBV7-2 TGTGCCAGCAGCGCCACCAACACGGCCACTGAAGCTTTCTTT CASSATNTATEAFF
- few TRBJ1-1 TRBV4-1 TGCGCCAGCAGCCAAGTAGGGCGGGGCTTAAGGAACACTGAAGCTTTCTTT CASSQVGRGLRNTEAFF
- - TRBJ2-7 TRBV7-2 TGTGCCAGCTTTAGCACCGGGAGCTACGAGCAGTACTTC CASFSTGSYEQYF
TRBD2 - TRBJ2-5 TRBV7-9 TGTGCCAGTAGTATAAGCCTAGCGGGGGGGGGTGAGACCCAGTACTTC CASSISLAGGGETQYF
TRBD1 many TRBJ2-7 TRBV19 TGTGCCAGTAGTATGGGACAGGGTGCCTCCTACGAGCAGTACTTC CASSMGQGASYEQYF
- - TRBJ2-7 TRBV20-1 TGCAGTGCTAGAGCCTCAAACTCCTACGAGCAGTACTTC CSARASNSYEQYF